One sample yielded the 19 T cell receptor beta chains listed below, sequenced in a study of beta chain features in type 1 diabetes. Study-level points and caveats: Shortening that was moderate but significant affected the TCRB CDR3s of Type 1 diabetes patients in all four CD4+ subsets.

Which antigens these TCRs recognize remains unknown. Reverse transcribing all isolated RNA meant expressed TCRB transcripts were sequenced. TCRdb's copy holds only in-frame clones and misses some; the assay was immunoSEQ multiplex PCR. The sample comprises approximately 250,000 clones, 16% of which are singletons, and less than 0.09% rests with the top ten. Sequencing was done on a sample of naive CD4+ T cells from blood. The receptors originated from a man aged 30-40 years with type 1 diabetes.

This clone came up a few times. The chain employs TRBV6-5 and TRBJ2-2, with a possible D match to TRBD2 (6 bases). The CDR3 is 15 residues long. The V end lost 6 bases, the J end lost 0 bases, and 11 bases lay between the germline ends. Per germline, CDR1 MNHEY and CDR2 SVGAGI. CDR3 region: CASRLEGSNTGELFF. The CDR3 nucleotides read TGTGCCAGCAGGTTGGAGGGATCGAACACCGGGGAGCTGTTTTTT.

The V gene is TRBV5-4, the J gene TRBJ2-3; D may be TRBD1 (5 bases). The length of the CDR3 is 12 residues. The ends were cut back, 4 bases at V and 7 bases at J, with 10 bases in the middle. The V gene's germline CDR1 is SGHNT and CDR2 YYREEE (reference sequence). The CDR3 protein is CASSIMGHTQYF. The CDR3 DNA reads as TGTGCCAGCAGCATTATGGGGCATACGCAGTATTTT. Full variable domain (missing parts from reference TRBV5-4 and TRBJ2-3): ETGVTQSPTHLIKTRGQQVTLRCSSQSGHNTVSWYQQALGQGPQFIFQYYREEENGRGNFPPRFSGLQFPNYSSELNVNALELDDSALYLCASSIMGHTQYFGPGTRLTVL.

This clone has a handful of counts. The chain combines TRBV10-3 with TRBJ2-1, with D possibly matching TRBD2 (6 bases). The CDR3 runs to 13 residues. The germline gives CDR1 ENHRY, CDR2 SYGVKD. The ends were cut back, 4 bases at V and 5 bases at J, with 9 bases in the middle. In DNA form, the CDR3 reads TGTGCCATCAGTGGGACTATGAACAATGAGCAGTTCTTC. This codes for CAISGTMNNEQFF.

This clone was seen a handful of times. This chain links TRBV28 with TRBJ2-1; no clear D gene. The CDR3 is 11 residues long. The V and J ends lost 7 bases and 16 bases respectively, with 17 bases between them. Germline V lookup: CDR1 MDHEN, CDR2 SYDVKM. The CDR3 sequence: CASTSRSPIFF. The CDR3 DNA is TGTGCCAGCACCTCCCGGAGTCCGATCTTCTTC.

In its sample, this clone was seen a few times. This chain links TRBV2 with TRBJ2-3; D is possibly TRBD1 (5 bases). The V gene lost 7 bases and the J gene lost 2 bases, with 19 bases spanning the gap. CDR1 and CDR2 from the germline V gene are SNHLY and FYNNEI. CDR3 length: 16 amino acids. In nucleotides, the CDR3 is TGTGCCAGCACCAGAAGCTGGACAACCCTCACAGATACGCAGTATTTT. Its protein is CASTRSWTTLTDTQYF. Drawing the rest from reference TRBV2 and TRBJ2-3, the complete variable domain is EPEVTQTPSHQVTQMGQEVILRCVPISNHLYFYWYRQILGQKVEFLVSFYNNEISEKSEIFDDQFSVERPDGSNFTLKIRSTKLEDSAMYFCASTRSWTTLTDTQYFGPGTRLTVL.

This clone has just a few counts. The chain carries TRBV7-9 and TRBJ2-6, with D unclear. V shed 0 bases and J shed 9 bases, with 6 bases lying between them. There are 13 residues in the CDR3. Germline values: CDR1 SEHNR, CDR2 FQNEAQ (reference sequence). The CDR3 DNA reads TGTGCCAGCAGCTTAGCAGGGCTCAACGTCCTGACTTTC. As protein: CASSLAGLNVLTF. The complete variable domain, with remaining parts taken from reference TRBV7-9 and TRBJ2-6, reads DTGVSQNPRHKITKRGQNVTFRCDPISEHNRLYWYRQTLGQGPEFLTYFQNEAQLEKSRLLSDRFSAERPKGSFSTLEIQRTEQGDSAMYLCASSLAGLNVLTFGAGSRLTVL.

The chain links TRBV7-2 to TRBJ2-7, with 8 bases aligning to TRBD2. The germline gives CDR1 SGHTA, CDR2 FQGNSA. V trimming: 4 bases; J trimming: 5 bases; junction bases outside the gene matches: 10. The CDR3 consists of 15 residues. CDR3 sequence (DNA): TGTGCCAGCAGCTCCCAAGCGGGAGCGGCGGACGAGCAGTACTTC. Encoded protein: CASSSQAGAADEQYF.

This clone appeared a few times. V is TRBV5-6 and J is TRBJ2-7; D unresolved. The V gene lost 4 bases and the J gene lost 2 bases, with 4 bases spanning the gap. Germline assignment: CDR1 SGHDT and CDR2 YYEEEE. This CDR3 is 11 amino acids long. The chain's CDR3 is CASSRTYEQYF. CDR3 bases: TGTGCCAGCAGCCGTACCTACGAGCAGTACTTC.

This clone has more than one count but fewer than ten. The sample holds other DNA sequences that translate to the same CDR3. The genes are TRBV7-9 and TRBJ1-1; D might be TRBD1 (6 bases). This CDR3 is 13 amino acids long. Deletions cut 3 bases from V and 3 bases from J, with 8 bases between. Germline CDR1 is SEHNR and CDR2 is FQNEAQ (reference sequence). This CDR3 is CASSFSGDTEAFF. CDR3 in DNA: TGTGCCAGCAGCTTCTCAGGGGACACTGAAGCTTTCTTT.

V and J are TRBV28 and TRBJ1-5; no firm D call. This CDR3 has 16 amino acids. CDR1 is MDHEN and CDR2 is SYDVKM in the germline V gene. The V gene lost 8 bases and the J gene lost 3 bases, with 20 bases spanning the gap. In nucleotides, the CDR3 is TGTGCCAGCCTCCCTTCTGGGATTAGCTCCAATCAGCCCCAGCATTTT. This codes for CASLPSGISSNQPQHF.

The rearrangement uses TRBV4-1 and TRBJ2-5; 7 bases line up with TRBD2. The CDR3 is 14 amino acids. V trimming: 1 base; J trimming: 5 bases; junction bases outside the gene matches: 4. Germline CDR1 is MGHRA and CDR2 is YSYEKL. The chain's CDR3 is CASSQGAGMETQYF. The CDR3 DNA reads as TGCGCCAGCAGCCAAGGAGCGGGAATGGAGACCCAGTACTTC.

The chain carries TRBV7-7 and TRBJ2-5, with D possibly being TRBD2 (6 bases). The V gene's germline CDR1 is SSHAT and CDR2 FNYEAQ (reference sequence). The CDR3 length is 14 residues. Trimming took off 5 bases at V and 2 bases at J, with 12 bases between the two ends. The DNA for the CDR3 is TGTGCCAGCAGCGTAGTAGGACTACAAGAGACCCAGTACTTC. As protein: CASSVVGLQETQYF.

This clone has only a few counts. V and J are TRBV13 and TRBJ1-1; 8 nucleotides line up with TRBD1. Germline-derived CDR1 and CDR2 are PRHDT and FYEKMQ (reference sequence). The ends lost 3 bases at V and 6 bases at J; junction bases unmatched: 3. This CDR3 is built from 13 residues. The CDR3 is CASSFDRGSEAFF. The DNA of the CDR3 is TGTGCCAGCAGCTTCGACAGGGGATCTGAAGCTTTCTTT.

This chain links TRBV7-9 with TRBJ2-7, with D perhaps matching TRBD1 (5 bases). The CDR3 runs 13 residues. V was clipped by 2 bases and J by 2 bases, with 7 bases between them. Germline V CDR1 and CDR2: SEHNR, FQNEAQ (reference sequence). As DNA, the CDR3 is TGTGCCAGCAGCTTACAGGGAACCTACGAGCAGTACTTC. Protein sequence: CASSLQGTYEQYF.

The CDR3 spells CAIRETGTEQYF. The CDR3, as DNA: TGTGCCATCAGGGAGACAGGGACCGAGCAGTACTTC. This rearrangement joins TRBV10-3 to TRBJ2-7, with 7 bases lining up with TRBD1. The CDR3 loop spans 12 amino acids. Germline V gene data show CDR1 as ENHRY and CDR2 as SYGVKD. V gave up 6 bases and J gave up 6 bases; unmatched junction bases: 5.

The V and J genes are TRBV10-3 and TRBJ2-5; perhaps TRBD2 as D (6 bases). Between the trimmed V and J ends, which lost 11 bases and 3 bases, there was a span of 16 bases. This CDR3 is 13 amino acids long. CDR1 is ENHRY and CDR2 is SYGVKD in the germline V gene. CDR3 DNA: TGTGCCGCCGGGGCAGCGGGTGAAGAGACCCAGTACTTC. Translation: CAAGAAGEETQYF.

This chain joins TRBV29-1 and TRBJ1-1, with a tentative D call TRBD1 (6 bases). Germline-derived CDR1 and CDR2 are SQVTM and ANQGSEA. V shed 7 bases and J shed 6 bases, with 18 bases lying between them. The CDR3 contains 13 residues. The chain's CDR3 is CSGRSQGIPEAFF. The CDR3 bases are TGCAGCGGCAGATCCCAGGGGATCCCTGAAGCTTTCTTT.

The chain uses TRBV7-9 and TRBJ2-7; D is uncertain. The germline CDR1 and CDR2 sequences are SEHNR and FQNEAQ (reference sequence). With 5 bases removed from V and 7 bases from J, the gap between germline ends came to 12 bases. The CDR3 contains 12 residues. CDR3 DNA sequence: TGTGCCAGCAGCGTACCGTACGCGGAGCAGTACTTC. Its translation: CASSVPYAEQYF.

The chain carries TRBV5-6 and TRBJ2-6; D gene unclear. The CDR3 length is 13 residues. The V end was cut by 6 bases, the J end by 4 bases, with 8 bases between. From germline, CDR1 is SGHDT and CDR2 YYEEEE. Written as DNA, the CDR3 is TGTGCCAGCACCGCCGGAGGGGCCAACGTCCTGACTTTC. Its translation is CASTAGGANVLTF.